Many counts were recorded for the clone carrying this T cell receptor (beta chain). The data originate from a study of blood T cells in healthy people across ages. With a J-beta primer mix and a sample-barcoded 5' primer, a second PCR ran about 7 to 12 cycles. TCRdb itself ran the 5' RACE reads through MiXCR, one entry per CDR3 protein. This table holds about 1 million distinct CDR3 sequences, about 23% found once. V lost 6 bases to trimming and J lost 1 base, with 19 bases between them. Per germline, CDR1 SQVTM and CDR2 ANQGSEA. The length of the CDR3 is 15 residues. These data were likewise used in another study, on T cells of mothers and their children. From that second work: Thymic selection molds TCR recombination products alike in related and unrelated pairs. The study found slightly higher but non-significant overlap in related versus unrelated mother-child pairs.

The sequence came from a girl aged 2-10 years in good health. The chain links TRBV29-1 to TRBJ2-7; D is unresolved. The sample was blood. Written as DNA, the CDR3 is TGCAGCGTGTCAGCTAGATCGGGCCCGTCCTACGAGCAGTACTTC. Its translation is CSVSARSGPSYEQYF.